This TCR beta chain is drawn from a study of beta chain features in type 1 diabetes. The CDR3 is 13 residues long. V was shortened by 3 bases and J by 9 bases, with 13 bases between the two germline ends. Germline V gives CDR1 SGHTS, CDR2 YDEGEE. Isolated RNA was reverse transcribed in full, so expressed TCRB transcripts were sequenced. Here immunoSEQ multiplex PCR was the method, and the copy in TCRdb shows in-frame clones only, minus some. The sample carries over 150,000 clones, 6% to 9% recorded once. The study, taken as a whole, reports: Within each of all four CD4+ subsets, Type 1 diabetes patients had TCRB CDR3s that were moderately but significantly shorter.

A note on this clone: Its antigen is unidentified.

This clonotype was obtained from a young man with type 1 diabetes. The chain has TRBV5-8 and TRBJ2-1; a weak D match, TRBD2 (7 bases). Sequenced: central memory CD4+ T cells from blood. The CDR3 DNA follows: TGTGCCAGCAGCTCCTACAGGGAGGGTGAGCAGTTCTTC. This encodes CASSSYREGEQFF.